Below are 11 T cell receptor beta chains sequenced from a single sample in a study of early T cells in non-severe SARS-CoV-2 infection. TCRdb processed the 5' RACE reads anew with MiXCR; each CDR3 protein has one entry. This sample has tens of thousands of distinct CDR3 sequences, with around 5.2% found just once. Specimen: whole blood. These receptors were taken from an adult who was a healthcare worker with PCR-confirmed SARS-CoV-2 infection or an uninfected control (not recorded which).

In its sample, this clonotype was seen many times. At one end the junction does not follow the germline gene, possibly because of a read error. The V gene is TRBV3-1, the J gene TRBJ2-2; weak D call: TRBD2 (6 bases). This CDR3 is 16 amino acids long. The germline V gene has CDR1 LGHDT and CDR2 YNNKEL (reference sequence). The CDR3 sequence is CASSQDPPWGGGEQFF. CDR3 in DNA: TGTGCCAGCAGCCAAGACCCCCCTTGGGGTGGCGGGGAGCAGTTTTTT.

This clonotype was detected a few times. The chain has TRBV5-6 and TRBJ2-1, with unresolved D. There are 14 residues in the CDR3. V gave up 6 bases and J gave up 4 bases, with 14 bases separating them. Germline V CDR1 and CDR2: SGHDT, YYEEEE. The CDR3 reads CASNLRSLYNEQFF. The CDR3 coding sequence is TGTGCCAGCAACCTGAGGTCCTTATACAATGAGCAGTTCTTC.

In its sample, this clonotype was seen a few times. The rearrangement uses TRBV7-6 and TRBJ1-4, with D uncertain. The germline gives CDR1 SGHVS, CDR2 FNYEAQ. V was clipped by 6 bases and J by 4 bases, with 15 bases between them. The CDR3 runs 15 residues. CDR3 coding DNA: TGTGCCAGCAGGCCCTCAGCGGGGTTTAATGAAAAACTGTTTTTT. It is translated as CASRPSAGFNEKLFF.

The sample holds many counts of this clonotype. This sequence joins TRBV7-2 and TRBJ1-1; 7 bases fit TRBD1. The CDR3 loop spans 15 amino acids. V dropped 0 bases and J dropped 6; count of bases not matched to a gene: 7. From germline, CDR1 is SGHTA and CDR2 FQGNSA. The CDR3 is CASSLAQGVRAEAFF. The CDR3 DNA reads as TGTGCCAGCAGCTTAGCGCAGGGGGTTCGCGCTGAAGCTTTCTTT. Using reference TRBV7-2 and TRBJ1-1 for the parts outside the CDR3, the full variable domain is GAGVSQSPSNKVTEKGKDVELRCDPISGHTALYWYRQSLGQGLEFLIYFQGNSAPDKSGLPSDRFSAERTGGSVSTLTIQRTQQEDSAVYLCASSLAQGVRAEAFFGQGTRLTVV.

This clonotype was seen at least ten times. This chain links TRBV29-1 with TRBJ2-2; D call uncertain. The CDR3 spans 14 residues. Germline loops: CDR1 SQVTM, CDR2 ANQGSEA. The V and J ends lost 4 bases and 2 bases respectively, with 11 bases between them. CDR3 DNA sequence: TGCAGCGTTGTTTACGGACCTAACACCGGGGAGCTGTTTTTT. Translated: CSVVYGPNTGELFF.

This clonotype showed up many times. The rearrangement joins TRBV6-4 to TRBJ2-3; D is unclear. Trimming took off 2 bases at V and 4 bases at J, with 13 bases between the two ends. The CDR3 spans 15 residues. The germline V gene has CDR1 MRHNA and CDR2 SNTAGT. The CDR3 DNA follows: TGTGCCAGCAGTGACCGTACGGACGGAGCAGATACGCAGTATTTT. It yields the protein CASSDRTDGADTQYF.

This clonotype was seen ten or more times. CDR3 sequence reads: CASSALQGREQYF. The CDR3 DNA reads as TGTGCCAGCAGCGCCCTACAGGGGCGCGAGCAGTACTTC. The chain joins TRBV7-2 to TRBJ2-7; 7 bases align to TRBD1. This CDR3 comprises 13 residues. Germline V CDR1 and CDR2: SGHTA, FQGNSA. J was trimmed by 6 bases and V by 5 bases; bases with no gene match: 7.

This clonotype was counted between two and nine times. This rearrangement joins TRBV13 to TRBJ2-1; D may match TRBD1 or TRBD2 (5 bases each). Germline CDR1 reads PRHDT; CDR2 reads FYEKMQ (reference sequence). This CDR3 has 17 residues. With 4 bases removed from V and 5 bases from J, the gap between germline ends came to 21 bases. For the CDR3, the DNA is TGTGCCAGCAGCTCCCGGGCCCCAGGGCGGGCCGACAATGAGCAGTTCTTC. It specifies CASSSRAPGRADNEQFF.

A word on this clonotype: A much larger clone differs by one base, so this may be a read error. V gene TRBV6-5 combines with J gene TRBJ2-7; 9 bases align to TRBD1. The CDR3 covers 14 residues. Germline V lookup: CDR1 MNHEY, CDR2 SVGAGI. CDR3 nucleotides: TGTACCAGCAGTCCGGACAGGGGACCTACCCAGCAGTACTTC. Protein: CTSSPDRGPTQQYF.

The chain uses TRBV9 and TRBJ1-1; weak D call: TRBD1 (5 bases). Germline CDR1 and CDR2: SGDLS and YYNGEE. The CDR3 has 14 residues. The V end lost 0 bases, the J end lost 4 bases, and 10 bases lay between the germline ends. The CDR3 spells CASSVVWDFTEAFF. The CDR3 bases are TGTGCCAGCAGCGTAGTTTGGGACTTCACTGAAGCTTTCTTT.

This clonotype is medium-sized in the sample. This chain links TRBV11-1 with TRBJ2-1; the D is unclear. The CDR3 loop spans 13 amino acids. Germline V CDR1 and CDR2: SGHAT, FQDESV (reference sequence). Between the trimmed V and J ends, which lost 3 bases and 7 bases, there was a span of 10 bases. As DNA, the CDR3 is TGTGCCAGCAGCTTGGGCCCTAATAATGAGCAGTTCTTC. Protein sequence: CASSLGPNNEQFF.